Listed here are 30 T cell receptor beta chains from one sample, sequenced in a study of cytomegalovirus exposure and HLA in healthy donors. The PCR made use of 60 Vbeta and 13 Jbeta primers. Sequencing was performed with immunoSEQ multiplex PCR; in TCRdb, only in-frame clones are kept and a portion is missing. The table has some 130,000 clones, over 50% seen once. Sequencing input: PBMCs. The receptors come from a human donor in good health.

The chain is built from TRBV28 and TRBJ2-7; 9 bases match TRBD1. The CDR3 consists of 13 residues. The J segment lost 6 bases and the V segment lost 1 base, leaving 1 base of the junction unmatched. CDR1 is MDHEN and CDR2 is SYDVKM in the germline V gene. The CDR3 spells CASSLLTGGEQYF. In DNA form, the CDR3 reads TGTGCCAGCAGTTTATTGACAGGGGGCGAGCAGTACTTC.

This clone has a handful of counts. This rearrangement joins TRBV4-1 to TRBJ1-2; TRBD1 is a possible D gene (5 bases). Trimming took off 2 bases at V and 5 bases at J, with 15 bases between the two ends. The CDR3 loop spans 15 amino acids. Germline V gene sequence: CDR1 MGHRA, CDR2 YSYEKL. CDR3 protein: CASSQSPGLSYGYTF. The CDR3 DNA reads TGCGCCAGCAGCCAATCGCCGGGACTGTCATATGGCTACACCTTC.

The chain employs TRBV27 and TRBJ1-1; 10 bases are a match to TRBD1. Germline loops: CDR1 MNHEY, CDR2 SMNVEV (reference sequence). This CDR3 is 12 amino acids long. After removal of 5 bases from V and 10 bases from J, the junction contained 4 bases not matched to a gene. The CDR3 coding sequence is TGTGCCAGCAGTCCCGGACAGGGGGGAGCTTTCTTT. Translation gives CASSPGQGGAFF.

The V call is TRBV29-1, the J call TRBJ2-5; 8 bases agree with TRBD2. The DNA matches TRBJ2-7 better at its end, which makes the J call doubtful. The CDR3 consists of 14 residues. CDR1 is SQVTM and CDR2 is ANQGSEA in the germline V gene. This CDR3 is CSVGTGTRRSEQYF. The CDR3 coding sequence is TGCAGCGTTGGGACCGGGACTAGGAGGTCCGAGCAGTACTTC.

The V gene is TRBV5-1, the J gene TRBJ2-5; 10 nucleotides align to TRBD2. The germline V gene has CDR1 SGHRS and CDR2 YFSETQ. This CDR3 spans 17 amino acids. V was pared by 0 bases and J by 7 bases, with 12 bases of the junction left unmatched. The CDR3 coding sequence is TGCGCCAGCAGCTTGGGGACGACTAGCGGGTGGGCTGGGACCCAGTACTTC. Its translation: CASSLGTTSGWAGTQYF.

The chain combines TRBV5-1 with TRBJ2-1; TRBD2 agrees at 7 bases. CDR1 is SGHRS, CDR2 YFSETQ, per germline. After removal of 0 bases from V and 3 bases from J, the junction contained 6 bases not matched to a gene. The CDR3 loop spans 16 amino acids. The CDR3: CASSLAASGDYNEQFF. CDR3 in DNA: TGCGCCAGCAGCTTGGCCGCCAGCGGGGACTACAATGAGCAGTTCTTC.

The V gene is TRBV27, the J gene TRBJ2-7, with TRBD1 matching over 10 bases. The CDR3 is 12 residues long. Trimming took 5 bases from V and 6 from J; bases not matched to a gene: 1. The germline V gene encodes CDR1 MNHEY and CDR2 SMNVEV (reference sequence). The CDR3 sequence is CASSGQGGEQYF. DNA for the CDR3: TGTGCCAGCAGTGGACAGGGGGGCGAGCAGTACTTC.

The chain carries TRBV7-9 and TRBJ1-1, with 9 bases that match TRBD1. V lost 5 bases to trimming and J lost 2 bases; unmatched junction nucleotides: 6. The CDR3 is 15 amino acids. Germline CDR1 SEHNR, CDR2 FQNEAQ (reference sequence). The CDR3: CASSTQGAGNTEAFF. The CDR3 DNA reads TGTGCCAGCAGCACACAGGGGGCGGGAAACACTGAAGCTTTCTTT.

The chain combines TRBV11-2 with TRBJ2-5; tentative D call: TRBD1 (6 bases). V gave up 0 bases and J gave up 4 bases, with 12 bases separating them. This CDR3 spans 15 amino acids. The germline CDR1 and CDR2 sequences are SGHAT and FQNNGV. The CDR3 reads CASSLDTTGSETQYF. For the CDR3, the DNA is TGTGCCAGCAGCTTAGATACTACAGGGTCAGAGACCCAGTACTTC.

This sequence joins TRBV10-3 and TRBJ2-5; D gene ambiguous. With 0 bases removed from V and 5 bases from J, the gap between germline ends came to 7 bases. This CDR3 region has 13 residues. Germline V lookup: CDR1 ENHRY, CDR2 SYGVKD. The CDR3 DNA reads as TGTGCCATCAGTGAGTCCCAGGCGGAGACCCAGTACTTC. Translation gives CAISESQAETQYF.

The CDR3 nucleotides are TGTGCCAGCAGCTACAGGACTAGCGGTGAAGAGACCCAGTACTTC. This sequence encodes CASSYRTSGEETQYF. The rearrangement joins TRBV5-4 to TRBJ2-5, with 10 bases that match TRBD2. CDR3 length: 15 residues. The V and J ends lost 3 bases and 3 bases, in that order; junction bases with no gene match: 5. Per germline, CDR1 SGHNT and CDR2 YYREEE (reference sequence). The variable domain in full, with the rest retrieved from reference TRBV5-4 and TRBJ2-5, is ETGVTQSPTHLIKTRGQQVTLRCSSQSGHNTVSWYQQALGQGPQFIFQYYREEENGRGNFPPRFSGLQFPNYSSELNVNALELDDSALYLCASSYRTSGEETQYFGPGTRLLVL.

This clone occurred a few times. V gene TRBV12-5 combines with J gene TRBJ1-5; D possibly corresponds to TRBD1 (6 bases). Germline lookup yields CDR1 LGHNT and CDR2 FRNRAP. The ends were cut back, 9 bases at V and 6 bases at J, with 15 bases in the middle. The CDR3 extends over 13 amino acids. CDR3 protein: CASGAGAGQPQHF. The CDR3 coding sequence is TGTGCTAGCGGGGCGGGGGCAGGTCAGCCCCAGCATTTT.

The chain employs TRBV27 and TRBJ2-3; perhaps TRBD1 as D (5 bases). This CDR3 has 16 residues. The V and J ends lost 0 bases and 0 bases respectively, with 10 bases between them. In germline, CDR1 is MNHEY, CDR2 SMNVEV (reference sequence). In DNA, the CDR3 is TGTGCCAGCAGTTTATCTTCAGGGTTGAGCACAGATACGCAGTATTTT. Translation: CASSLSSGLSTDTQYF.

The table lists this clone with a few counts. The gene calls are TRBV7-2 and TRBJ1-5; 7 positions agree with TRBD1. The V segment lost 6 bases and the J segment 7 bases; nucleotides outside the gene matches: 9. In germline, CDR1 is SGHTA, CDR2 FQGNSA. CDR3 size: 14 residues. The CDR3 here is CASSPGGRAQPQHF. The CDR3 nucleotides read TGTGCCAGCAGTCCAGGGGGTCGCGCGCAGCCCCAGCATTTT.

The chain joins TRBV19 to TRBJ2-5; 10 nucleotides match TRBD2. The CDR3 is 16 amino acids. Trimming at V came to 3 bases and at J to 5 bases, leaving 9 bases not matched to a gene. The V gene's germline CDR1 is LNHDA and CDR2 SQIVND (reference sequence). The CDR3 sequence is CASSILGLASMETQYF. For the CDR3, the DNA is TGTGCCAGTAGTATCTTGGGACTAGCGAGTATGGAGACCCAGTACTTC.

The genes are TRBV11-2 and TRBJ2-7, with D perhaps TRBD2 (6 bases). CDR1 SGHAT and CDR2 FQNNGV come from the germline V gene. The CDR3 extends over 15 amino acids. V was trimmed by 0 bases and J by 0 bases, leaving 9 bases between them. CDR3 sequence (DNA): TGTGCCAGCAGCTTAGATGCTAGCGCCTCCTACGAGCAGTACTTC. Protein: CASSLDASASYEQYF.

The chain employs TRBV5-1 and TRBJ2-7; 7 positions match TRBD1. Germline lookup yields CDR1 SGHRS and CDR2 YFSETQ. V gave up 4 bases and J gave up 0 bases; unmatched junction bases: 7. There are 15 residues in the CDR3. Here the CDR3 reads CASSAGTETSYEQYF. The CDR3 DNA reads as TGCGCCAGCAGCGCCGGGACAGAAACCTCCTACGAGCAGTACTTC.

The V and J genes are TRBV5-1 and TRBJ2-2; tentatively, D is TRBD1 (6 bases). Germline values: CDR1 SGHRS, CDR2 YFSETQ. The CDR3 is made up of 16 amino acids. Between the trimmed V and J ends, which lost 4 bases and 1 base, there was a span of 14 bases. The CDR3 DNA sequence: TGCGCCAGCAGCCCACCGGGACAAATGAACACCGGGGAGCTGTTTTTT. This codes for CASSPPGQMNTGELFF.

The chain links TRBV27 to TRBJ2-7; D not certain. Germline lookup yields CDR1 MNHEY and CDR2 SMNVEV (reference sequence). Trimming stripped 0 bases from V and 0 bases from J, with 15 bases between. The CDR3 is made up of 17 amino acids. The chain's CDR3 is CASSLSAGPLSSYEQYF. CDR3 bases: TGTGCCAGCAGTTTATCGGCAGGTCCGCTCAGCTCCTACGAGCAGTACTTC.

V and J are TRBV4-1 and TRBJ2-7; 7 positions agree with TRBD1. Trimming removed 1 base from V and 2 bases from J; junction bases left unmatched: 5. CDR1 and CDR2 from the germline V gene are MGHRA and YSYEKL. The CDR3 has 15 residues. The CDR3 here is CASSQGGTAPYEQYF. The CDR3 DNA reads TGCGCCAGCAGCCAAGGAGGGACAGCTCCCTACGAGCAGTACTTC.

This CDR3 reads CASSSTGSLAKNIQYF. CDR3 in DNA: TGCGCCAGCAGCTCAACTGGTAGTCTAGCCAAAAACATTCAGTACTTC. The chain combines TRBV5-1 with TRBJ2-4; D unclear. Germline CDR1 and CDR2: SGHRS and YFSETQ. CDR3 length: 16 amino acids. The V and J ends lost 3 bases and 0 bases respectively, with 13 bases between them.

This rearrangement joins TRBV5-5 to TRBJ2-7; 9 bases match TRBD1. Per the germline V gene, CDR1 is SGHKS and CDR2 is YYEKEE (reference sequence). This CDR3 is built from 15 residues. The V gene end was trimmed by 5 bases and the J gene end by 2 bases; junction bases not matched to a gene: 8. This chain's CDR3 is CASRDPGQGAYEQYF. Here the CDR3 DNA reads TGTGCCAGCAGGGACCCGGGACAGGGTGCCTACGAGCAGTACTTC.

The gene calls are TRBV6-5 and TRBJ1-2; 8 bases are a match to TRBD1. CDR1 is MNHEY and CDR2 is SVGAGI in the germline V gene. J was trimmed by 8 bases and V by 6 bases; bases with no gene match: 5. The CDR3 extends over 12 amino acids. The CDR3 sequence is CASSSTGEGYTF. As DNA, the CDR3 is TGTGCCAGCAGCTCGACAGGGGAAGGCTACACCTTC.

The chain employs TRBV7-9 and TRBJ2-3, with TRBD1 matching over 8 bases. Per germline, CDR1 SEHNR and CDR2 FQNEAQ (reference sequence). Unmatched junction bases numbered 16, after V lost 5 bases and J lost 0 bases. There are 19 residues in the CDR3. In nucleotides, the CDR3 is TGTGCCAGCAGCAATTCCCGCGACAGGGGAATGACTAGCACAGATACGCAGTATTTT. Its protein product is CASSNSRDRGMTSTDTQYF.

Here the CDR3 reads CASSIAGGPYNEQFF. The CDR3 nucleotides are TGTGCCAGCAGTATAGCGGGAGGGCCCTACAATGAGCAGTTCTTC. The chain carries TRBV6-4 and TRBJ2-1; 11 bases are shared with TRBD2. The germline gives CDR1 MRHNA, CDR2 SNTAGT. The CDR3 covers 15 residues. The V segment lost 5 bases and the J segment 2 bases; nucleotides outside the gene matches: 2.

The CDR3 loop is CASSQDRGDTQYF. CDR3 bases: TGCGCCAGCAGCCAAGATCGGGGAGATACGCAGTATTTT. The chain uses TRBV4-3 and TRBJ2-3, with a tentative D call TRBD2 (5 bases). Trimming cost V 0 bases and J 5 bases, with 6 bases left between them. The CDR3 covers 13 residues. In germline, CDR1 is LGHNA, CDR2 YSLEER.

V gene TRBV6-6 combines with J gene TRBJ2-7; D may be TRBD2 (5 bases). CDR3 length equals 14 residues. V was pared by 5 bases and J by 3 bases, with 14 bases between. The germline V gene encodes CDR1 MNHNY and CDR2 SVGAGI (reference sequence). The CDR3 is CASSQTKDFYEQYF. For the CDR3, the DNA is TGTGCCAGCAGTCAGACGAAGGACTTCTACGAGCAGTACTTC.

This clone has only one observation. The chain links TRBV6-6 to TRBJ2-7, with a tentative D call TRBD1 (6 bases). This CDR3 spans 15 amino acids. Trimming took 2 bases from V and 2 from J, leaving 13 bases between them. CDR1 MNHNY and CDR2 SVGAGI come from the germline V gene (reference sequence). DNA of the CDR3: TGTGCCAGCAGTTACGACATGACAGGTCCCTACGAGCAGTACTTC. Translation: CASSYDMTGPYEQYF.

The chain carries TRBV11-3 and TRBJ2-5; D possibly corresponds to TRBD2 (7 bases). Germline V gives CDR1 SGHNT, CDR2 YENEEA. Trimming pared 7 bases from V and 2 bases from J, leaving 23 bases between. There are 17 residues in the CDR3. The CDR3 region has the DNA TGTGCCAGCAATAGGGGGGGTCCAACAACCCTTCAAGAGACCCAGTACTTC. Translating it yields CASNRGGPTTLQETQYF.

In this sample, this clone turned up a few times. The chain combines TRBV5-4 with TRBJ1-1; D call uncertain. Per the germline V gene, CDR1 is SGHNT and CDR2 is YYREEE (reference sequence). The CDR3 runs 13 residues. V lost 3 bases to trimming and J lost 1 base, with 7 bases between them. CDR3 loop: CASSSTQNTEAFF. CDR3 in DNA: TGTGCCAGCAGCTCGACACAGAACACTGAAGCTTTCTTT.